A single T cell receptor beta chain is shown here with its context. This specimen comes from a study of CD8 T cells in Susac syndrome. The diagnostic criteria for definite or probable disease, as recently defined, were met by the patients with Susac syndrome. Reverse transcription used about 0.45 to 1 ug RNA and random hexamers. TCRdb independently ran MiXCR on the immunoSEQ multiplex PCR reads; one entry per CDR3 protein. The table includes under 200,000 distinct CDR3 sequences, roughly nine tenths detected once. Material: CD4+ T cells from PBMCs. The receptor comes from a human donor with Susac syndrome.

The CDR3 loop reads CASSFGGREEQFF. CDR3 coding DNA: TGCGCCAGCAGCTTTGGCGGGAGAGAAGAGCAGTTCTTC. This chain uses TRBV5-1 with TRBJ2-1; 7 bases line up with TRBD2. V was clipped by 2 bases and J by 10 bases; unmatched bases: 6. Germline CDR1 reads SGHRS; CDR2 reads YFSETQ. CDR3 length: 13 amino acids. Together with reference TRBV5-1 and TRBJ2-1, the CDR3 gives the full variable domain: KAGVTQTPRYLIKTRGQQVTLSCSPISGHRSVSWYQQTPGQGLQFLFEYFSETQRNKGNFPGRFSGRQFSNSRSEMNVSTLELGDSALYLCASSFGGREEQFFGPGTRLTVL.